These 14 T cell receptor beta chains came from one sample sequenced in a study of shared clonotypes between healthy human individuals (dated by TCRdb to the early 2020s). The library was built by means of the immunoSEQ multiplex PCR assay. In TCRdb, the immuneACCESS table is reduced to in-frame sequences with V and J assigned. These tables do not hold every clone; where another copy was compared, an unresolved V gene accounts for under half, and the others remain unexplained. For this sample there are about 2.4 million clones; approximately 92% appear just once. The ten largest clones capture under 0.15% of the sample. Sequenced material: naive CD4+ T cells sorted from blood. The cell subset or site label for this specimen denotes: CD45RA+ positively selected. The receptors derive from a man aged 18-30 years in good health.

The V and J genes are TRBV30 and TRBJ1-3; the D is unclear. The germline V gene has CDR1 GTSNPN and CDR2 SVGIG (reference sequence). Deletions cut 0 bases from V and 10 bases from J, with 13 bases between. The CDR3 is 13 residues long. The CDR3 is CAWSVPQFRTIYF. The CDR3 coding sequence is TGTGCCTGGAGTGTACCCCAATTTCGGACCATATATTTT.

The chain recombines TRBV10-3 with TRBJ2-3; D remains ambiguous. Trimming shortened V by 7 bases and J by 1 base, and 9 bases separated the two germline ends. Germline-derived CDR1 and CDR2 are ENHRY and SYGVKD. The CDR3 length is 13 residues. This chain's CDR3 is CAITLAGTDTQYF. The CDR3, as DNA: TGTGCCATCACCTTGGCGGGCACAGATACGCAGTATTTT.

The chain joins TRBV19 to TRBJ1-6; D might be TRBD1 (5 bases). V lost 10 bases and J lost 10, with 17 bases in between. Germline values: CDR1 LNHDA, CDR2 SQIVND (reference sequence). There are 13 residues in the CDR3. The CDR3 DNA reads TGTGCCACCTACCCGGGGGTAGGCTCACCCCTCCACTTT. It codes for CATYPGVGSPLHF.

The CDR3 protein is CASSLGGGTYEQYF. The CDR3, as DNA: TGTGCCAGCAGCTTAGGAGGGGGCACCTACGAGCAGTACTTC. The chain recombines TRBV11-2 with TRBJ2-7, with 7 positions matching TRBD1. The V and J ends lost 1 base and 2 bases, in that order; junction bases with no gene match: 2. The germline V gene has CDR1 SGHAT and CDR2 FQNNGV. CDR3 size: 14 residues.

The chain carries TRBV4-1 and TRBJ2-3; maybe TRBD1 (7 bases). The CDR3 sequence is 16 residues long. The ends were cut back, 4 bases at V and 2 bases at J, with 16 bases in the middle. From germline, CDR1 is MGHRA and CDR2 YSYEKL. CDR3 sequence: CASSRTPGGYTDTQYF. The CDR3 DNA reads TGCGCCAGCAGCCGAACGCCAGGGGGGTACACAGATACGCAGTATTTT.

CDR3 nucleotides: TGTGCCAGCAGCACGACAGGGACAGGCGATCAGCCCCAGCATTTT. As protein: CASSTTGTGDQPQHF. The V gene is TRBV5-6, the J gene TRBJ1-5; TRBD1 matches at 8 bases. The CDR3 consists of 15 residues. V trimming: 4 bases; J trimming: 5 bases; junction bases outside the gene matches: 8. Germline V gene data show CDR1 as SGHDT and CDR2 as YYEEEE.

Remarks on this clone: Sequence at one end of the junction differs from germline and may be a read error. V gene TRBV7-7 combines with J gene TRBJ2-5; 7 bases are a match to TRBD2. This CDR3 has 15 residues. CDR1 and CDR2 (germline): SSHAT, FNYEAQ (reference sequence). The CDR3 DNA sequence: TGTGCTAGCAGCCGAGCGGGGAGGCACCAAGAGACCCAGTACTTC. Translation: CASSRAGRHQETQYF.

The CDR3 here is CASRRAGQVYNSPLHF. The CDR3 nucleotides read TGTGCCAGCAGGAGGGCTGGGCAGGTTTATAATTCACCCCTCCACTTT. The genes are TRBV2 and TRBJ1-6; no reliable D call. The CDR3 totals 16 residues. The germline gives CDR1 SNHLY, CDR2 FYNNEI. V lost 6 bases to trimming and J lost 4 bases, with 16 bases between them.

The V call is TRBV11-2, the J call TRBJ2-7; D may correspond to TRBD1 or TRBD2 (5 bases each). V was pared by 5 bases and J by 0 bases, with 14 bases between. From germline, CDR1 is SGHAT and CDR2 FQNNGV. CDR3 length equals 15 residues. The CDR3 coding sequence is TGTGCCAGCAGCCCCTCGGGGCGGCCCTCCTACGAGCAGTACTTC. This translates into CASSPSGRPSYEQYF.

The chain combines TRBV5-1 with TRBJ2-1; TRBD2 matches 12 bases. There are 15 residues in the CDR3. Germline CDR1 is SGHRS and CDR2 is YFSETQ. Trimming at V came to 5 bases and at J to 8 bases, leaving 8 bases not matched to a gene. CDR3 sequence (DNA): TGCGCCAGCAGTTCGCTAGCGGGGGGGACCGATGAGCAGTTCTTC. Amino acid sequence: CASSSLAGGTDEQFF.

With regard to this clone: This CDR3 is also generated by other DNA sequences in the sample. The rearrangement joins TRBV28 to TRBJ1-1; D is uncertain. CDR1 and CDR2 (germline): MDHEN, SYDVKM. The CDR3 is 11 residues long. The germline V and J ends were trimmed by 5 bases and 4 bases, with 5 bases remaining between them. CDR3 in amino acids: CASSPRTEAFF. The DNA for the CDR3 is TGTGCCAGCAGTCCGCGCACTGAAGCTTTCTTT.

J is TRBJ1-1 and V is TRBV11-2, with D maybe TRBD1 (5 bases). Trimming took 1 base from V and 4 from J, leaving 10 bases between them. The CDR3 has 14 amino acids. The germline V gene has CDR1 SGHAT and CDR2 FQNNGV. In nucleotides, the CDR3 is TGTGCCAGCAGCTTAGCAGGGCTCCCCACTGAAGCTTTCTTT. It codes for CASSLAGLPTEAFF. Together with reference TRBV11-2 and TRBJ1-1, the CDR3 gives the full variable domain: EAGVAQSPRYKIIEKRQSVAFWCNPISGHATLYWYQQILGQGPKLLIQFQNNGVVDDSQLPKDRFSAERLKGVDSTLKIQPAKLEDSAVYLCASSLAGLPTEAFFGQGTRLTVV.

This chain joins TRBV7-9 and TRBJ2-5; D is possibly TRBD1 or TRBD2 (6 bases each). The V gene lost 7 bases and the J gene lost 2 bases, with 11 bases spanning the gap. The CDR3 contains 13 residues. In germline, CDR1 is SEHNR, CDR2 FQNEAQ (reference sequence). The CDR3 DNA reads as TGTGCCAGCAACGGGGGCCCACAAGAGACCCAGTACTTC. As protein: CASNGGPQETQYF. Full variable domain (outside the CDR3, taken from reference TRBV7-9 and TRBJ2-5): DTGVSQNPRHKITKRGQNVTFRCDPISEHNRLYWYRQTLGQGPEFLTYFQNEAQLEKSRLLSDRFSAERPKGSFSTLEIQRTEQGDSAMYLCASNGGPQETQYFGPGTRLLVL.

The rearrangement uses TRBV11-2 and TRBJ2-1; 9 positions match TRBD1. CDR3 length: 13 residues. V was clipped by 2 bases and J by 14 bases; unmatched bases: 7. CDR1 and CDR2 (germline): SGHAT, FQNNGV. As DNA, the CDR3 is TGTGCCAGCAGCTTATGGGACAGGGAACGAAAGTTCTTC. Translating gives CASSLWDRERKFF.